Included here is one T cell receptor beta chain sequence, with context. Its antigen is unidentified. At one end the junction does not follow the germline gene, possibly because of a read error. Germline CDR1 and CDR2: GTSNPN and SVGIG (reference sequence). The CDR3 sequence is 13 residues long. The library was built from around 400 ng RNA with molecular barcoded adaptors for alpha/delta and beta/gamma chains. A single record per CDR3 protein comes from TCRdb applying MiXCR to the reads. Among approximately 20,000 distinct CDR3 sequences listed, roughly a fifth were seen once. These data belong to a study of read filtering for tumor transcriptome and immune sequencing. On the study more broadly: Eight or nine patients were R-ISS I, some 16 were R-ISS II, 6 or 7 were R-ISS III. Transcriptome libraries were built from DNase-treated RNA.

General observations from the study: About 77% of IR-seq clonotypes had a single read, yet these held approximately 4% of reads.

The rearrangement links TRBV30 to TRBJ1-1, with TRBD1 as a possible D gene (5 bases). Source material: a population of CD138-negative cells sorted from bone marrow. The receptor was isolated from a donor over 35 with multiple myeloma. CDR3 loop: CAWRARLDTGAFF. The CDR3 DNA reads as TGCGCCTGGAGAGCGAGGTTGGACACTGGAGCTTTCTTT.